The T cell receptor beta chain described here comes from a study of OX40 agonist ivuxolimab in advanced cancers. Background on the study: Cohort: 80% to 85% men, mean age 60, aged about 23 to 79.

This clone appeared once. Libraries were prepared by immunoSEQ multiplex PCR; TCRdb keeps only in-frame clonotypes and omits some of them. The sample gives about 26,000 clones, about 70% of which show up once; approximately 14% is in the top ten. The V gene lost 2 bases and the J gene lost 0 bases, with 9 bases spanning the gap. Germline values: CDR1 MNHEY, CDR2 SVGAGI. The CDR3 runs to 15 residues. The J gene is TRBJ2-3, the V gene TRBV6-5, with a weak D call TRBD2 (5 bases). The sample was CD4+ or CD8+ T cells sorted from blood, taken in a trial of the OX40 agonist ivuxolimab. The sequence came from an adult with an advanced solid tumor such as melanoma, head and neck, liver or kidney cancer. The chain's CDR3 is CASSYQRGSTDTQYF. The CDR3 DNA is TGTGCCAGCAGTTACCAACGGGGAAGCACAGATACGCAGTATTTT.